Below, 11 T cell receptor beta chains from the same sample are listed, as sequenced in a study of blood T cell repertoires in COVID-19. Profiled with immunoSEQ multiplex PCR; TCRdb holds only in-frame clones, not every one. The sample has around 230,000 clones; about nine tenths are singletons. The source material was PBMCs or T cells enriched from blood (not recorded which). The source of these receptors is a woman aged 25 to 39 with acute COVID-19.

This clone was seen only a few times. CDR3 bases: TGTGCCAGCAGCTGGGACCGGGACACCGCCTTTAAAGAGCAGTACTTC. Translation gives CASSWDRDTAFKEQYF. The chain joins TRBV7-6 to TRBJ2-7, with a tentative D call TRBD1 (6 bases). The germline CDR1 and CDR2 sequences are SGHVS and FNYEAQ. CDR3 size: 16 residues. V lost 4 bases to trimming and J lost 7 bases, with 23 bases between them. Full variable domain (remainder filled in from reference TRBV7-6 and TRBJ2-7): GAGVSQSPRYKVTKRGQDVALRCDPISGHVSLYWYRQALGQGPEFLTYFNYEAQQDKSGLPNDRFSAERPEGSISTLTIQRTEQRDSAMYRCASSWDRDTAFKEQYFGPGTRLTVT.

V is TRBV6-5 and J is TRBJ2-5; 8 nucleotides line up with TRBD1. The J segment lost 5 bases and the V segment lost 6 bases, leaving 8 bases of the junction unmatched. The CDR3 consists of 14 residues. Germline loops: CDR1 MNHEY, CDR2 SVGAGI. Here the CDR3 reads CASRDQGASETQYF. CDR3 nucleotides: TGTGCCAGCAGGGATCAGGGGGCCAGTGAGACCCAGTACTTC.

V usage is TRBV7-2 and J usage is TRBJ2-1, with 7 bases matching TRBD1. The germline V gene has CDR1 SGHTA and CDR2 FQGNSA. The CDR3 has 16 residues. With V trimmed by 5 bases and J by 4 bases, 11 bases remained unmatched. The CDR3 protein is CASSLISGTAYNEQFF. DNA of the CDR3: TGTGCCAGCAGCCTAATCAGTGGGACAGCATACAATGAGCAGTTCTTC.

This sequence joins TRBV18 and TRBJ1-3; a possible D gene is TRBD1 (6 bases). V dropped 3 bases and J dropped 4 bases, with 16 bases sitting between them. The CDR3 runs 16 residues. CDR1 and CDR2 from the germline V gene are KGHSH and LQKENI. The DNA for the CDR3 is TGTGCCAGCTCACCGTCGGGGGGCCTTGGGGGAAACACCATATATTTT. This encodes CASSPSGGLGGNTIYF.

The table lists this clone with a few counts. This chain joins TRBV30 and TRBJ1-3; D remains unclear. Trimming shortened V by 5 bases and J by 3 bases, and 14 bases separated the two germline ends. Germline CDR1 and CDR2: GTSNPN and SVGIG (reference sequence). This CDR3 region has 14 residues. The chain's CDR3 is CAWDPPGIGNTIYF. Written as DNA, the CDR3 is TGTGCCTGGGACCCGCCGGGGATTGGAAACACCATATATTTT.

This chain joins TRBV27 and TRBJ2-7, with D uncertain. V lost 3 bases, J lost 0 bases, and 6 bases lay in between. The CDR3 length is 13 residues. CDR1 is MNHEY, CDR2 SMNVEV, per germline (reference sequence). CDR3 DNA: TGTGCCAGCAGTTTGTTCTACTCCTACGAGCAGTACTTC. Amino acids: CASSLFYSYEQYF.

V usage is TRBV4-1 and J usage is TRBJ2-7, with 9 bases matching TRBD2. Losses at the gene ends were 5 bases for V and 2 bases for J; bases not matched to a gene: 1. The CDR3 loop spans 13 amino acids. CDR1 and CDR2 from the germline V gene are MGHRA and YSYEKL. CDR3: CASSASGTYEQYF. CDR3 coding DNA: TGCGCCAGCAGCGCTAGCGGGACCTACGAGCAGTACTTC.

The chain is built from TRBV19 and TRBJ1-3; possibly TRBD1 for D (5 bases). Between the trimmed V and J ends, which lost 3 bases and 2 bases, there was a span of 8 bases. This CDR3 has 14 residues. Germline V CDR1 and CDR2: LNHDA, SQIVND (reference sequence). Written as DNA, the CDR3 is TGTGCCAGTAGTATTGCAGGGCCTGGAAACACCATATATTTT. Translating it yields CASSIAGPGNTIYF.

This chain joins TRBV18 and TRBJ1-1; TRBD1 agrees at 8 bases. Looked up from germline, CDR1 is KGHSH and CDR2 is LQKENI. The CDR3 length is 15 residues. J gave up 3 bases and V 4 bases, and 7 bases lay outside the gene matches. DNA of the CDR3: TGTGCCAGCTCACAGGCAGGGGGCCGGTACACTGAAGCTTTCTTT. Protein: CASSQAGGRYTEAFF.

The V call is TRBV9, the J call TRBJ1-1; no reliable D call. The CDR3 runs 14 residues. CDR1 is SGDLS and CDR2 is YYNGEE in the germline V gene. The V end lost 3 bases, the J end lost 4 bases, and 13 bases lay between the germline ends. In DNA form, the CDR3 reads TGTGCCAGCAGCGCCCGGGGTGGTGTCACTGAAGCTTTCTTT. The encoded protein is CASSARGGVTEAFF. The full variable domain, rest sourced from reference TRBV9 and TRBJ1-1, is DSGVTQTPKHLITATGQRVTLRCSPRSGDLSVYWYQQSLDQGLQFLIQYYNGEERAKGNILERFSAQQFPDLHSELNLSSLELGDSALYFCASSARGGVTEAFFGQGTRLTVV.

The rearrangement joins TRBV5-6 to TRBJ1-1; a weak D match, TRBD1 (6 bases). The CDR3 consists of 15 residues. With 0 bases removed from V and 11 bases from J, the gap between germline ends came to 20 bases. Germline CDR1 and CDR2: SGHDT and YYEEEE. The CDR3 sequence: CASSLVPDRAAAAFF. The CDR3, as DNA: TGTGCCAGCAGCTTGGTCCCGGACAGAGCTGCGGCCGCTTTCTTT.